The 24 T cell receptor beta chains given below trace back to one sample, sequenced in a study of a mutant IDH1 vaccine in newly diagnosed glioma (dated by TCRdb to the early 2020s). Library method: the immunoSEQ multiplex PCR assay. Imported from immuneACCESS, the table was reduced by TCRdb to in-frame sequences with V and J called. These copies leave out some clones; in studies compared against another copy, an unresolved V gene accounts for under half, and the cause of the remainder is not known. This sample has approximately 50,000 clones in its table, and 70% to 85% of those were observed once. The top ten clonotypes cover roughly 6.8% of the sample. Their antigens are not known. The time point label corresponds to: week 35, safety follow-up. Every vaccine dose consisted of 300 ug of a 20-mer mutant IDH1 peptide in Montanide, administered subcutaneously together with topical imiquimod. Sample: PBMCs, taken from a glioma patient whose treatment included an IDH1 peptide vaccine. Source of these receptors: a man aged 35 to 55 with glioma.

V gene TRBV18 combines with J gene TRBJ2-2; no clear D gene. The CDR3 consists of 17 residues. The germline V and J ends were trimmed by 2 bases and 0 bases, with 13 bases remaining between them. Germline V gene lookup returns CDR1 KGHSH and CDR2 LQKENI. In DNA, the CDR3 is TGTGCCAGCTCACCAAGGTCCGTACCCACGAACACCGGGGAGCTGTTTTTT. Encoded protein: CASSPRSVPTNTGELFF.

V gene TRBV6-5 combines with J gene TRBJ1-1; D ambiguous. Per germline, CDR1 MNHEY and CDR2 SVGAGI. The germline V and J ends were trimmed by 7 bases and 4 bases, with 16 bases remaining between them. The CDR3 contains 14 residues. The CDR3 protein is CASTQVAGGTEAFF. CDR3 nucleotides: TGTGCCAGCACCCAAGTGGCGGGTGGCACTGAAGCTTTCTTT.

This clone has only a few counts. The gene calls are TRBV6-5 and TRBJ2-7; TRBD1 aligns across 9 bases. V gave up 2 bases and J gave up 6 bases; unmatched junction bases: 8. CDR1 and CDR2 (germline): MNHEY, SVGAGI. This CDR3 region has 15 residues. CDR3 in DNA: TGTGCCAGCAGTTACAGGGGGACAGGGCCTATCGAGCAGTACTTC. The encoded protein is CASSYRGTGPIEQYF.

The V gene is TRBV6-6, the J gene TRBJ1-1; D call uncertain. V dropped 6 bases and J dropped 1 base, with 6 bases sitting between them. The CDR3 has 12 residues. CDR1 MNHNY and CDR2 SVGAGI come from the germline V gene (reference sequence). CDR3 protein: CASREKNTEAFF. The CDR3 DNA is TGTGCCAGCAGGGAGAAGAACACTGAAGCTTTCTTT.

There are a few counts of this clone. The V and J genes are TRBV4-1 and TRBJ2-5, with D possibly being TRBD2 (5 bases). CDR3 length: 15 residues. The germline gives CDR1 MGHRA, CDR2 YSYEKL. The ends were cut back, 1 base at V and 5 bases at J, with 14 bases in the middle. CDR3 bases: TGCGCCAGCAGCCAAGCGACCGGGGTGGGGGAGACCCAGTACTTC. Amino acid sequence: CASSQATGVGETQYF.

J is TRBJ1-1 and V is TRBV5-1; 7 bases are shared with TRBD1. The germline CDR1 and CDR2 sequences are SGHRS and YFSETQ. This CDR3 comprises 14 residues. Trimming took 2 bases from V and 4 from J; bases not matched to a gene: 5. The CDR3 DNA reads as TGCGCCAGCAGCTTTGGACAGGAAGGCACTGAAGCTTTCTTT. It yields the protein CASSFGQEGTEAFF.

V and J are TRBV9 and TRBJ2-2; D unclear. This CDR3 is 14 amino acids long. The ends were cut back, 2 bases at V and 1 base at J, with 6 bases in the middle. The V gene's germline CDR1 is SGDLS and CDR2 YYNGEE. CDR3 residues: CASSVAGNTGELFF. DNA of the CDR3: TGTGCCAGCAGCGTGGCAGGGAACACCGGGGAGCTGTTTTTT.

The genes are TRBV5-1 and TRBJ2-2; possibly TRBD1 for D (6 bases). With 4 bases removed from V and 3 bases from J, the gap between germline ends came to 19 bases. Germline CDR1 and CDR2: SGHRS and YFSETQ. CDR3 length: 17 amino acids. The CDR3 is CASSKGHRDPDTGELFF. The CDR3 DNA sequence: TGCGCCAGCAGCAAGGGACACCGGGATCCCGACACCGGGGAGCTGTTTTTT.

This rearrangement joins TRBV6-1 to TRBJ1-2, with D possibly matching TRBD1 (6 bases). This CDR3 is 17 amino acids long. Germline V lookup: CDR1 MNHNS, CDR2 SASEGT. The V end was cut by 3 bases, the J end by 2 bases, with 19 bases between. The CDR3 here is CASSEAAWGGLNYGYTF. CDR3 nucleotides: TGTGCCAGCAGTGAGGCAGCTTGGGGGGGGCTGAACTATGGCTACACCTTC.

The rearrangement joins TRBV18 to TRBJ2-7; no definite D call. Between the trimmed V and J ends, which lost 5 bases and 4 bases, there was a span of 9 bases. The germline CDR1 and CDR2 sequences are KGHSH and LQKENI. The CDR3 consists of 12 residues. CDR3 DNA: TGTGCCAGCTCAGCCGGGCCTTACGAGCAGTACTTC. Its protein product is CASSAGPYEQYF.

The chain employs TRBV19 and TRBJ2-7, with 9 positions matching TRBD2. Per germline, CDR1 LNHDA and CDR2 SQIVND (reference sequence). This CDR3 has 13 amino acids. The ends lost 6 bases at V and 4 bases at J; junction bases unmatched: 4. CDR3 amino acids: CASRLAGSYEQYF. DNA for the CDR3: TGTGCCAGTAGACTAGCGGGCAGTTACGAGCAGTACTTC.

This chain links TRBV19 with TRBJ1-4, with TRBD1 as a possible D gene (6 bases). CDR3 length: 15 amino acids. Germline CDR1 LNHDA, CDR2 SQIVND (reference sequence). V was trimmed by 7 bases and J by 5 bases, leaving 17 bases between them. CDR3 in amino acids: CASTEGTTRNEKLFF. In DNA form, the CDR3 reads TGTGCCAGTACCGAGGGGACAACGAGGAATGAAAAACTGTTTTTT.

This chain uses TRBV15 with TRBJ2-7, with TRBD2 matching over 10 bases. The CDR3 runs to 14 residues. From germline, CDR1 is LNHNV and CDR2 YYDKDF (reference sequence). V dropped 5 bases and J dropped 2; count of bases not matched to a gene: 3. The CDR3 loop is CATSLAGGPYEQYF. CDR3 in DNA: TGTGCCACCAGCTTAGCGGGGGGTCCCTACGAGCAGTACTTC.

This clone was observed a single time. V is TRBV15 and J is TRBJ1-4; D is perhaps TRBD1 (6 bases). V was clipped by 0 bases and J by 4 bases, with 21 bases between them. The germline gives CDR1 LNHNV, CDR2 YYDKDF (reference sequence). The CDR3 loop spans 19 amino acids. The CDR3 reads CATSRDRGGAKIRNEKLFF. The DNA for the CDR3 is TGTGCCACCAGCAGAGATAGAGGGGGAGCGAAGATCCGTAATGAAAAACTGTTTTTT. Drawing the rest from reference TRBV15 and TRBJ1-4, the complete variable domain is DAMVIQNPRYQVTQFGKPVTLSCSQTLNHNVMYWYQQKSSQAPKLLFHYYDKDFNNEADTPDNFQSRRPNTSFCFLDIRSPGLGDTAMYLCATSRDRGGAKIRNEKLFFGSGTQLSVL.

This chain links TRBV18 with TRBJ2-1; D remains unclear. The CDR3 has 15 residues. CDR1 and CDR2 from the germline V gene are KGHSH and LQKENI. V lost 5 bases, J lost 2 bases, and 13 bases lay in between. CDR3 bases: TGTGCCAGCTCAGCTAGAACTCGGGCCTACAATGAGCAGTTCTTC. This gives the protein CASSARTRAYNEQFF.

This chain connects TRBV13 to TRBJ1-2; D is ambiguous. Germline lookup yields CDR1 PRHDT and CDR2 FYEKMQ (reference sequence). CDR3 length equals 12 residues. In nucleotides, the CDR3 is TGTGCAAGTTCGATGTCCGGCTATGGCTACACCTTC. This sequence encodes CASSMSGYGYTF.

This chain connects TRBV19 to TRBJ1-2, with D perhaps matching TRBD1 (6 bases). This CDR3 contains 13 residues. The germline V and J ends were trimmed by 3 bases and 7 bases, with 12 bases remaining between them. Germline-derived CDR1 and CDR2 are LNHDA and SQIVND (reference sequence). CDR3 nucleotide sequence: TGTGCCAGTAGTATCCCAGGGGCAGGTGGCTACACCTTC. It is translated as CASSIPGAGGYTF.

The chain has TRBV27 and TRBJ2-2, with D possibly TRBD1 on 6 matching bases. The CDR3 extends over 15 amino acids. Germline V gene data show CDR1 as MNHEY and CDR2 as SMNVEV (reference sequence). V was trimmed by 6 bases and J by 5 bases, leaving 16 bases between them. The CDR3 sequence is CASSQTGSPTGELFF. CDR3 DNA sequence: TGTGCCAGCAGCCAAACAGGGAGCCCGACCGGGGAGCTGTTTTTT.

The rearrangement links TRBV2 to TRBJ1-1; the D gene is possibly TRBD1 (6 bases). Germline loops: CDR1 SNHLY, CDR2 FYNNEI. V lost 8 bases and J lost 6, with 13 bases in between. The CDR3 is made up of 12 amino acids. DNA of the CDR3: TGTGCCAGCCAGGACAGTTTTTCTGAAGCTTTCTTT. Amino acids: CASQDSFSEAFF. The full variable domain, completed using reference TRBV2 and TRBJ1-1, is EPEVTQTPSHQVTQMGQEVILRCVPISNHLYFYWYRQILGQKVEFLVSFYNNEISEKSEIFDDQFSVERPDGSNFTLKIRSTKLEDSAMYFCASQDSFSEAFFGQGTRLTVV.

V is TRBV2 and J is TRBJ2-7; D is perhaps TRBD1 or TRBD2 (5 bases each). This CDR3 spans 14 amino acids. Looked up from germline, CDR1 is SNHLY and CDR2 is FYNNEI. The V and J ends lost 8 bases and 7 bases respectively, with 21 bases between them. The CDR3 DNA is TGTGCCAGCGGCATGACAGCCCATCCGGGGGAGCAGTACTTC. Protein product: CASGMTAHPGEQYF.

This chain uses TRBV7-2 with TRBJ2-1; D uncertain. The germline V gene encodes CDR1 SGHTA and CDR2 FQGNSA. V shed 2 bases and J shed 4 bases, with 3 bases lying between them. The CDR3 has 12 amino acids. CDR3 coding DNA: TGTGCCAGCAGCTTAACGTACAATGAGCAGTTCTTC. Its translation: CASSLTYNEQFF. Drawing the rest from reference TRBV7-2 and TRBJ2-1, the complete variable domain is GAGVSQSPSNKVTEKGKDVELRCDPISGHTALYWYRQSLGQGLEFLIYFQGNSAPDKSGLPSDRFSAERTGGSVSTLTIQRTQQEDSAVYLCASSLTYNEQFFGPGTRLTVL.

The CDR3 here is CASSLEGQGAGYTF. Written as DNA, the CDR3 is TGCGCCAGCAGCTTGGAAGGCCAGGGGGCAGGCTACACCTTC. The V call is TRBV5-1, the J call TRBJ1-2; 8 bases match TRBD1. J was trimmed by 8 bases and V by 0 bases; bases with no gene match: 6. This CDR3 comprises 14 residues. Germline-derived CDR1 and CDR2 are SGHRS and YFSETQ.

The V and J genes are TRBV13 and TRBJ2-7; weak D call: TRBD2 (6 bases). CDR1 and CDR2 from the germline V gene are PRHDT and FYEKMQ (reference sequence). V dropped 7 bases and J dropped 0 bases, with 13 bases sitting between them. The CDR3 sequence is 14 residues long. DNA of the CDR3: TGTGCCAGCACCATACGGGGGAGCTCCTACGAGCAGTACTTC. This gives the protein CASTIRGSSYEQYF. Using reference TRBV13 and TRBJ2-7 for the parts outside the CDR3, the full variable domain is AAGVIQSPRHLIKEKRETATLKCYPIPRHDTVYWYQQGPGQDPQFLISFYEKMQSDKGSIPDRFSAQQFSDYHSELNMSSLELGDSALYFCASTIRGSSYEQYFGPGTRLTVT.

The rearrangement uses TRBV7-6 and TRBJ1-4; TRBD1 might be the D (6 bases). The CDR3 consists of 12 residues. V was clipped by 5 bases and J by 8 bases, with 9 bases between them. Germline assignment: CDR1 SGHVS and CDR2 FNYEAQ. CDR3 in amino acids: CASSGDREKLFF. The CDR3 region has the DNA TGTGCCAGCAGCGGCGACAGGGAAAAACTGTTTTTT.